This entry is about one T cell receptor beta chain. Its specificity is unknown. This specimen comes from a study of T cells after yellow fever vaccination. Regarding the study as a whole: The CD4 compartment and the CD8 compartment contained a small share of clonotypes in common. The study re-detected most primary-vaccination clones after the booster (96% CD4, 88% CD8).

A universal primer site and UMIs were added as TCR cDNA was made by 5'RACE template switching. One entry per CDR3 protein results from TCRdb running MiXCR on the 5' RACE reads. The sample holds more than 450,000 distinct CDR3 sequences, just over 20% seen once. This CDR3 contains 13 residues. Germline V gene lookup returns CDR1 MNHNS and CDR2 SASEGT. Trimming removed 1 base at V and 5 bases at J, with 8 bases between. Sequenced here: PBMCs, sampled roughly 23 days after the first yellow fever vaccination. This clonotype was obtained from a man between 18 and 29 years old who received the YFV17D yellow fever vaccine. The chain joins TRBV6-1 to TRBJ2-5; D gene uncertain. The CDR3, as DNA: TGTGCCAGCAGTGAAGTTGCCTTGGAGACCCAGTACTTC. Its protein is CASSEVALETQYF.